A single sample is the source of the 19 T cell receptor beta chains below, sequenced in a study of early T cells in non-severe SARS-CoV-2 infection (dated by TCRdb to the early 2020s). The library was made by 5' RACE. The sequencer was a NextSeq 500. The public reads were quality trimmed at Q25 with fastp and then assembled into clones with MiXCR by TCRdb, keeping productive beta chains. Rows are combined by CDR3 protein, so each entry shows the most common genes and DNA. The sample contains tens of thousands of distinct CDR3 sequences, 6.2% of them found a single time. In total, the top ten clones hold 5.5% to 8% of the sample. Sequences were derived from whole blood, sampled at baseline. Receptor source: an adult who was a healthcare worker with PCR-confirmed SARS-CoV-2 infection or an uninfected control (not recorded which).

In its sample, this clonotype was seen many times. This rearrangement joins TRBV6-5 to TRBJ2-1, with D hard to call. The CDR3 contains 15 residues. Trimming left V 7 bases short and J 4 bases short, with 17 bases between. CDR1 is MNHEY, CDR2 SVGAGI, per germline. This CDR3 is CASNRIGLFYNEQFF. DNA for the CDR3: TGTGCCAGCAACCGAATTGGGTTATTTTACAATGAGCAGTTCTTC.

In its sample, this clonotype was seen many times. The chain employs TRBV10-3 and TRBJ2-6; no firm D call. The V and J ends lost 0 bases and 0 bases respectively, with 6 bases between them. The CDR3 is 16 residues long. Looked up from germline, CDR1 is ENHRY and CDR2 is SYGVKD. CDR3 region: CAISESKSSGANVLTF. CDR3 in DNA: TGTGCCATCAGTGAGTCGAAGAGCTCTGGGGCCAACGTCCTGACTTTC.

The table lists this clonotype with many counts. The rearrangement joins TRBV7-3 to TRBJ1-2, with 7 bases identical to TRBD1. In germline, CDR1 is SGHTA, CDR2 FQGTGA. Germline trimming cut 5 bases from V and 8 bases from J; bases unmatched to any gene: 8. The CDR3 runs 13 residues. The CDR3 DNA reads as TGTGCCAGCAGCACAACAGGGGTAGGAGGCTACACCTTC. It is translated as CASSTTGVGGYTF.

This clonotype occurred many times. The chain employs TRBV4-2 and TRBJ2-1, with 12 bases identical to TRBD2. V trimming: 4 bases; J trimming: 6 bases; junction bases outside the gene matches: 7. Germline CDR1 and CDR2: LGHNA and YNFKEQ. The CDR3 length is 16 residues. CDR3 nucleotides: TGTGCCAGCAGCCCCTTGCTAGCGGGAGGGACCAATGAGCAGTTCTTC. Translation: CASSPLLAGGTNEQFF.

The sample holds a few counts of this clonotype. The chain carries TRBV29-1 and TRBJ2-3, with D perhaps TRBD2 (6 bases). The CDR3 is 15 amino acids. Deletions cut 4 bases from V and 2 bases from J, with 16 bases between. Germline-derived CDR1 and CDR2 are SQVTM and ANQGSEA. CDR3 sequence reads: CSVAPGLQNTDTQYF. For the CDR3, the DNA is TGCAGCGTTGCCCCCGGACTACAAAACACAGATACGCAGTATTTT.

This clonotype has just a few counts. The chain employs TRBV24-1 and TRBJ2-3; perhaps TRBD2 as D (6 bases). Trimming took 4 bases from V and 3 from J, leaving 13 bases between them. The CDR3 is made up of 15 amino acids. The V gene's germline CDR1 is KGHDR and CDR2 SFDVKD. CDR3 protein: CATSDMNGGTDTQYF. The CDR3 coding sequence is TGTGCCACCAGTGACATGAACGGGGGAACAGATACGCAGTATTTT.

In its sample, this clonotype was seen many times. The chain recombines TRBV29-1 with TRBJ2-1; 8 bases map to TRBD1. Germline CDR1 reads SQVTM; CDR2 reads ANQGSEA. This CDR3 spans 12 amino acids. The trim removed 6 bases at V and 6 bases at J, leaving 4 bases unmatched. CDR3 amino acids: CSVTDRANEQFF. Written as DNA, the CDR3 is TGCAGCGTCACGGACAGGGCCAATGAGCAGTTCTTC.

This clonotype has more than one count but fewer than ten. The chain carries TRBV3-1 and TRBJ1-2; the match to TRBD1 covers 7 bases. This CDR3 has 12 amino acids. After removal of 4 bases from V and 9 bases from J, the junction contained 5 bases not matched to a gene. The germline V gene has CDR1 LGHDT and CDR2 YNNKEL (reference sequence). This CDR3 reads CASSLEGASYTF. The CDR3 DNA reads as TGTGCCAGCAGCCTGGAGGGGGCTAGCTACACCTTC.

The chain uses TRBV15 and TRBJ2-4, with D possibly matching TRBD1 (6 bases). Trimming removed 1 base at V and 0 bases at J, with 7 bases between. CDR1 and CDR2 (germline): LNHNV, YYDKDF (reference sequence). The CDR3 loop spans 15 amino acids. The CDR3: CATSRGGQAKNIQYF. CDR3 DNA: TGTGCCACCAGCAGAGGGGGGCAAGCCAAAAACATTCAGTACTTC. The whole variable domain, filled in from reference TRBV15 and TRBJ2-4, reads DAMVIQNPRYQVTQFGKPVTLSCSQTLNHNVMYWYQQKSSQAPKLLFHYYDKDFNNEADTPDNFQSRRPNTSFCFLDIRSPGLGDTAMYLCATSRGGQAKNIQYFGAGTRLSVL.

The table lists this clonotype with many counts. This chain's CDR3 is CASSLRDSQETQYF. The CDR3 DNA follows: TGTGCCAGCAGCCTACGGGACTCGCAAGAGACCCAGTACTTC. V gene TRBV7-8 combines with J gene TRBJ2-5, with D perhaps TRBD2 (6 bases). Germline assignment: CDR1 SGHVS and CDR2 FQNEAQ. This CDR3 has 14 residues. Trimming shortened V by 5 bases and J by 2 bases, and 12 bases separated the two germline ends. Supplemented by reference TRBV7-8 and TRBJ2-5, the full variable domain reads GAGVSQSPRYKVAKRGQDVALRCDPISGHVSLFWYQQALGQGPEFLTYFQNEAQLDKSGLPSDRFFAERPEGSVSTLKIQRTQQEDSAVYLCASSLRDSQETQYFGPGTRLLVL.

This rearrangement joins TRBV6-1 to TRBJ2-7, with D uncertain. V lost 2 bases and J 4 bases, leaving 9 bases between the germline ends. The germline CDR1 and CDR2 sequences are MNHNS and SASEGT. The CDR3 totals 13 residues. The CDR3 loop is CASSEQSPYEQYF. In DNA form, the CDR3 reads TGTGCCAGCAGTGAACAAAGCCCTTACGAGCAGTACTTC.

This clonotype was observed a few times. The chain links TRBV6-2 or TRBV6-3 to TRBJ2-1; D perhaps matches TRBD1 (6 bases). V gave up 2 bases and J gave up 9 bases, with 11 bases separating them. Germline CDR1 is MNHEY and CDR2 is SVGEGT. The CDR3 has 13 amino acids. The CDR3 coding sequence is TGTGCCAGCAGTTACATCAGGGGCGGTGAGCAGTTCTTC. It specifies CASSYIRGGEQFF.

This clonotype was found many times. The rearrangement joins TRBV7-2 to TRBJ2-1; no clear D. The CDR3 spans 13 residues. V gave up 5 bases and J gave up 8 bases, with 13 bases separating them. CDR1 SGHTA and CDR2 FQGNSA come from the germline V gene. Here the CDR3 reads CASSRSNSHEQFF. CDR3 sequence (DNA): TGTGCCAGCAGCCGCTCGAATTCCCATGAGCAGTTCTTC. Full variable domain (missing parts from reference TRBV7-2 and TRBJ2-1): GAGVSQSPSNKVTEKGKDVELRCDPISGHTALYWYRQSLGQGLEFLIYFQGNSAPDKSGLPSDRFSAERTGGSVSTLTIQRTQQEDSAVYLCASSRSNSHEQFFGPGTRLTVL.

Many counts were recorded for this clonotype. The chain joins TRBV27 to TRBJ2-5; D is possibly TRBD2 (5 bases). V was cut by 6 bases and J by 0 bases, with 20 bases left in between. CDR3 length equals 17 residues. Germline lookup yields CDR1 MNHEY and CDR2 SMNVEV (reference sequence). For the CDR3, the DNA is TGTGCCAGCAGCCCCCCCGGGATGAACCTACACCAAGAGACCCAGTACTTC. It is translated as CASSPPGMNLHQETQYF.

This clonotype occurred many times. Here the CDR3 reads CASSQDRASNEQFF. As DNA, the CDR3 is TGCGCCAGCAGCCAAGATCGGGCCAGCAATGAGCAGTTCTTC. The chain couples TRBV4-3 to TRBJ2-1; D gene uncertain. Germline-derived CDR1 and CDR2 are LGHNA and YSLEER. V lost 0 bases to trimming and J lost 6 bases, with 9 bases between them. The CDR3 runs to 14 residues.

The V call is TRBV5-1, the J call TRBJ1-1; possible D gene TRBD1, 6 bases. Germline lookup yields CDR1 SGHRS and CDR2 YFSETQ. The CDR3 sequence is 14 residues long. Trimming took 1 base from V and 4 from J, leaving 11 bases between them. DNA for the CDR3: TGCGCCAGCAGCTTGTCAGGGGCTGGCACTGAAGCTTTCTTT. Its translation is CASSLSGAGTEAFF.

The table lists this clonotype with a few counts. The gene calls are TRBV7-3 and TRBJ1-2, with D perhaps TRBD1 (6 bases). With 4 bases removed from V and 0 bases from J, the gap between germline ends came to 12 bases. Germline CDR1 is SGHTA and CDR2 is FQGTGA. This CDR3 is 15 amino acids long. CDR3 sequence: CASSSTGQSNYGYTF. The DNA of the CDR3 is TGTGCCAGCAGCTCCACCGGACAGTCTAACTATGGCTACACCTTC. The full variable domain, in which reference TRBV7-3 and TRBJ1-2 provide the parts outside the CDR3, is GAGVSQTPSNKVTEKGKYVELRCDPISGHTALYWYRQSLGQGPEFLIYFQGTGAADDSGLPNDRFFAVRPEGSVSTLKIQRTERGDSAVYLCASSSTGQSNYGYTFGSGTRLTVV.

In this sample, this clonotype turned up many times. The chain joins TRBV7-6 to TRBJ2-1; D uncertain. The CDR3 length is 12 residues. V was shortened by 5 bases and J by 5 bases, with 7 bases between the two germline ends. CDR1 and CDR2 (germline): SGHVS, FNYEAQ. This chain's CDR3 is CASSLRNNEQFF. The CDR3 DNA reads TGTGCCAGCAGCCTACGGAACAATGAGCAGTTCTTC. The whole variable domain, filled in from reference TRBV7-6 and TRBJ2-1, reads GAGVSQSPRYKVTKRGQDVALRCDPISGHVSLYWYRQALGQGPEFLTYFNYEAQQDKSGLPNDRFSAERPEGSISTLTIQRTEQRDSAMYRCASSLRNNEQFFGPGTRLTVL.

The V gene is TRBV15, the J gene TRBJ2-2; D unresolved. CDR3 length: 12 residues. The V and J ends lost 11 bases and 7 bases respectively, with 14 bases between them. Germline CDR1 reads LNHNV; CDR2 reads YYDKDF (reference sequence). DNA for the CDR3: TGTGCCTCCGAAACGGTAATCGGGGAGCTGTTTTTT. This gives the protein CASETVIGELFF. The whole variable domain, remainder taken from reference TRBV15 and TRBJ2-2, is DAMVIQNPRYQVTQFGKPVTLSCSQTLNHNVMYWYQQKSSQAPKLLFHYYDKDFNNEADTPDNFQSRRPNTSFCFLDIRSPGLGDTAMYLCASETVIGELFFGEGSRLTVL.